The 8 T cell receptor beta chains reported below all come from one sample, sequenced in a study of cytomegalovirus exposure and HLA in healthy donors. The primer mix had 60 Vbeta and 13 Jbeta primers. TCRdb's table, derived via immunoSEQ multiplex PCR, lists solely in-frame clones and lacks some. The table has more than 80,000 clones, 78% seen once. The sample consisted of PBMCs. The receptor set was obtained from a young man in good health and CMV-seropositive.

This chain joins TRBV7-9 and TRBJ1-5; D is unresolved. V lost 3 bases to trimming and J lost 6 bases, with 12 bases between them. CDR3 length equals 14 residues. Germline V gene data show CDR1 as SEHNR and CDR2 as FQNEAQ (reference sequence). The CDR3: CASSLAMEGQPQHF. As DNA, the CDR3 is TGTGCCAGCAGCTTGGCTATGGAGGGTCAGCCCCAGCATTTT.

This clone was recorded a few times. This chain joins TRBV4-2 and TRBJ2-2, with D maybe TRBD2 (7 bases). The V gene's germline CDR1 is LGHNA and CDR2 YNFKEQ. The CDR3 is made up of 16 amino acids. Deletions cut 0 bases from V and 4 bases from J, with 12 bases between. The CDR3 here is CASSQDQGGGTGELFF. The CDR3 bases are TGTGCCAGCAGCCAAGACCAAGGGGGGGGCACCGGGGAGCTGTTTTTT.

About this clone: One junction end disagrees with the germline gene, perhaps due to a read error. V gene TRBV7-7 combines with J gene TRBJ2-1; 9 bases agree with TRBD2. CDR1 and CDR2 (germline): SSHAT, FNYEAQ (reference sequence). The CDR3 has 17 residues. CDR3 nucleotide sequence: TGTGCTAGCAGCCCCTCGCTGTTAGCGGGAGATTGGAATGAGCAGTTCTTC. As protein: CASSPSLLAGDWNEQFF.

The chain links TRBV6-1 to TRBJ2-3; 10 bases map to TRBD2. Germline CDR1 is MNHNS and CDR2 is SASEGT. Unmatched junction bases numbered 6, after V lost 2 bases and J lost 7 bases. The CDR3 contains 15 residues. CDR3 nucleotides: TGTGCCAGCAGTGAACTAGCGGGAGATTTTTATACGCAGTATTTT. It yields the protein CASSELAGDFYTQYF.

The chain combines TRBV4-1 with TRBJ1-2; unclear D gene. CDR1 is MGHRA and CDR2 is YSYEKL in the germline V gene. The ends were cut back, 4 bases at V and 5 bases at J, with 11 bases in the middle. The CDR3 extends over 13 amino acids. CDR3 protein: CASSPIGRYGYTF. The CDR3 nucleotides read TGCGCCAGCAGCCCCATAGGGAGGTATGGCTACACCTTC.

This chain joins TRBV2 and TRBJ1-5; TRBD1 is a possible D gene (5 bases). Germline loops: CDR1 SNHLY, CDR2 FYNNEI. V was pared by 8 bases and J by 3 bases, with 11 bases between. The CDR3 runs to 13 residues. Here the CDR3 DNA reads TGTGCCAGCTCGGGACTTTCCAATCAGCCCCAGCATTTT. It yields the protein CASSGLSNQPQHF.

The rearrangement uses TRBV5-1 and TRBJ2-1; 10 bases fit TRBD2. The CDR3 runs to 14 residues. The V gene's germline CDR1 is SGHRS and CDR2 YFSETQ. V dropped 6 bases and J dropped 5; count of bases not matched to a gene: 5. CDR3 nucleotides: TGCGCCAGCAACGGACTAGCGGCTAACAATGAGCAGTTCTTC. Its protein product is CASNGLAANNEQFF.

The chain carries TRBV4-1 and TRBJ2-7; 7 bases map to TRBD2. Germline V lookup: CDR1 MGHRA, CDR2 YSYEKL. The length of the CDR3 is 16 residues. J was trimmed by 3 bases and V by 0 bases; bases with no gene match: 8. The CDR3: CASSQDPSGVFYEQYF. The CDR3 coding sequence is TGCGCCAGCAGCCAAGACCCTAGCGGCGTTTTCTACGAGCAGTACTTC.